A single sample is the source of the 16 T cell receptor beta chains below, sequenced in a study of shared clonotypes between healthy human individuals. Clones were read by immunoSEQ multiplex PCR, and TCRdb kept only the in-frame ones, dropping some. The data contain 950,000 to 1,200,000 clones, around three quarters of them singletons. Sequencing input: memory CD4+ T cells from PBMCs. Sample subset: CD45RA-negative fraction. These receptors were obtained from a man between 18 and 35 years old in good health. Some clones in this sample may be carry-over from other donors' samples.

The CDR3 reads CASCRDGNQPQHF. The DNA of the CDR3 is TGCGCCAGCTGCCGGGACGGTAATCAGCCCCAGCATTTT. The rearrangement links TRBV5-1 to TRBJ1-5; perhaps TRBD1 as D (5 bases). The CDR3 has 13 residues. From germline, CDR1 is SGHRS and CDR2 YFSETQ. The V end was cut by 7 bases, the J end by 4 bases, with 12 bases between. Full variable domain (remainder filled in from reference TRBV5-1 and TRBJ1-5): KAGVTQTPRYLIKTRGQQVTLSCSPISGHRSVSWYQQTPGQGLQFLFEYFSETQRNKGNFPGRFSGRQFSNSRSEMNVSTLELGDSALYLCASCRDGNQPQHFGDGTRLSIL.

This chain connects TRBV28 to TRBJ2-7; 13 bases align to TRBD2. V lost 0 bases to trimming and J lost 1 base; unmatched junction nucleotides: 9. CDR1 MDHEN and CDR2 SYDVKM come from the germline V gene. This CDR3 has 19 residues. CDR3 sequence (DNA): TGTGCCAGCAGTTTATGGTCCGCCGGACTAGCGGGAGAGTCCTACGAGCAGTACTTC. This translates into CASSLWSAGLAGESYEQYF. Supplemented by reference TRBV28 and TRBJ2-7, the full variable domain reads DVKVTQSSRYLVKRTGEKVFLECVQDMDHENMFWYRQDPGLGLRLIYFSYDVKMKEKGDIPEGYSVSREKKERFSLILESASTNQTSMYLCASSLWSAGLAGESYEQYFGPGTRLTVT.

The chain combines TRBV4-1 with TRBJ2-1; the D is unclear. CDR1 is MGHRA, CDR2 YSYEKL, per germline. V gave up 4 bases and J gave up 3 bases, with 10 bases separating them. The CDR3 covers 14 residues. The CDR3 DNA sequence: TGCGCCAGCAGCCTCATCCTCGGCTACAATGAGCAGTTCTTC. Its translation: CASSLILGYNEQFF.

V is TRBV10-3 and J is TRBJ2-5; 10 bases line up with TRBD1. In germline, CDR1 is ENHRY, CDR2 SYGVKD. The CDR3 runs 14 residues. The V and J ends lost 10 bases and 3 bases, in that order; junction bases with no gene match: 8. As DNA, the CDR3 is TGTGCCAGCCGCAGTGGGACAGGGGAAGAGACCCAGTACTTC. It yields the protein CASRSGTGEETQYF.

For the CDR3, the DNA is TGTGCCAGCAGCCCCCAACCCTTAGCGGGAGGGCCCCACGAGCAGTTCTTC. This codes for CASSPQPLAGGPHEQFF. The chain is built from TRBV7-3 and TRBJ2-1; TRBD2 aligns across 11 bases. V shed 5 bases and J 10 bases; nucleotides not matched to a gene: 16. The CDR3 totals 17 residues. The germline V gene encodes CDR1 SGHTA and CDR2 FQGTGA.

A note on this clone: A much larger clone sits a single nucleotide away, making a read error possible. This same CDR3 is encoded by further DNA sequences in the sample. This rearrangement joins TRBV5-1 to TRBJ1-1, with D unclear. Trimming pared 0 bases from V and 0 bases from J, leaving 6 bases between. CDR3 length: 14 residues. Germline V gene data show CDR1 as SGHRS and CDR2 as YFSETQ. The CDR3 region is CASSLGAMNTEAFF. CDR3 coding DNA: TGCGCCAGCAGCTTGGGCGCAATGAACACTGAAGCTTTCTTT.

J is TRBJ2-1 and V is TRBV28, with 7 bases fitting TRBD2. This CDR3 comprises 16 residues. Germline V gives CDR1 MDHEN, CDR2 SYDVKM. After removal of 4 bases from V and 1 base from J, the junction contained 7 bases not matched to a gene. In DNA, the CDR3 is TGTGCCAGCAGTTCCCATCTAGCGGCGTCCTACAATGAGCAGTTCTTC. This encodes CASSSHLAASYNEQFF. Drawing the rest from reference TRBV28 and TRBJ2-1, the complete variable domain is DVKVTQSSRYLVKRTGEKVFLECVQDMDHENMFWYRQDPGLGLRLIYFSYDVKMKEKGDIPEGYSVSREKKERFSLILESASTNQTSMYLCASSSHLAASYNEQFFGPGTRLTVL.

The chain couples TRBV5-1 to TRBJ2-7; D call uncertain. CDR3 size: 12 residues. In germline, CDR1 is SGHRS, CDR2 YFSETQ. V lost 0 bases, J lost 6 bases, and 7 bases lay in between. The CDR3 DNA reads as TGCGCCAGCAGCTTGGGTTTAGGCGAGCAGTACTTC. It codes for CASSLGLGEQYF.

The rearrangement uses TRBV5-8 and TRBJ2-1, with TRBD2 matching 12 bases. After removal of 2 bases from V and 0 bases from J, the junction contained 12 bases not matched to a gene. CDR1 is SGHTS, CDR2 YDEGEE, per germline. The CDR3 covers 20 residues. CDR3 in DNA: TGTGCCAGCAGCTTCTTTGCTAGCGGGAGGGCGCCTAGCTCCTACAATGAGCAGTTCTTC. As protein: CASSFFASGRAPSSYNEQFF.

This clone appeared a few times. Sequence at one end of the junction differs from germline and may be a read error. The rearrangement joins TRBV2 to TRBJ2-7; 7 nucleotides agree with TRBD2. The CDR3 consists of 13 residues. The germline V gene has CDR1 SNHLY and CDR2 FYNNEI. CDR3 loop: CASSILRTGGKGF. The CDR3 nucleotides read TGTGCCAGCAGTATCCTGAGGACGGGGGGAAAGGGCTTC.

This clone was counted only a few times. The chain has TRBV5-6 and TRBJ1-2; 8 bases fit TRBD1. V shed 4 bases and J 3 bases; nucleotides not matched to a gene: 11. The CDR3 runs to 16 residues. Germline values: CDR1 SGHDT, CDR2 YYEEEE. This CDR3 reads CASSPLGQGFHYGYTF. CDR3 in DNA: TGTGCCAGCAGCCCACTCGGACAGGGATTCCACTATGGCTACACCTTC.

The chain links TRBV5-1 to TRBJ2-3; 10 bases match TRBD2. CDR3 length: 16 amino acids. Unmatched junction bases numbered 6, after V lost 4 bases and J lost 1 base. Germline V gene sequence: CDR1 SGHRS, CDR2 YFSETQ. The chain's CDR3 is CASSLPSGSGTDTQYF. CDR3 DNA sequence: TGCGCCAGCAGCCTACCTAGCGGGAGTGGCACAGATACGCAGTATTTT.

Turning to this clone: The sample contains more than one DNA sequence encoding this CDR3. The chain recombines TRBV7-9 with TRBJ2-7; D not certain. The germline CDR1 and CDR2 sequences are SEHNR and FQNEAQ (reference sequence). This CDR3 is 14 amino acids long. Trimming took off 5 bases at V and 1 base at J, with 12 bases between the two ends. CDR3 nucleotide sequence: TGTGCCAGCAGCCCCCGGACCGCATCCTACGAGCAGTACTTC. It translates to CASSPRTASYEQYF.

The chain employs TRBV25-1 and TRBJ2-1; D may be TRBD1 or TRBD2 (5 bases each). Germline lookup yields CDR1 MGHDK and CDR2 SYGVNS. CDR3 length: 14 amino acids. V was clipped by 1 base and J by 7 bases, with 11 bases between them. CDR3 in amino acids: CASSESGGSNEQFF. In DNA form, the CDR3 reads TGTGCCAGCAGTGAATCTGGGGGTAGTAATGAGCAGTTCTTC.

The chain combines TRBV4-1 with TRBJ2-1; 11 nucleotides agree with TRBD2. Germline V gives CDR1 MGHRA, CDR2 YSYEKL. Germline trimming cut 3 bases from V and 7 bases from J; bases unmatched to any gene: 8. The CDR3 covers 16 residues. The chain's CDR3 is CASSQDSGRAGNEQFF. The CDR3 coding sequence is TGCGCCAGCAGCCAGGATAGCGGGAGGGCCGGGAATGAGCAGTTCTTC.

The CDR3 DNA follows: TGTGCCAGCAGTTCCCCCGGGGGTCGGTTCACGGGCGAGCAGTACTTC. Protein: CASSSPGGRFTGEQYF. The chain is built from TRBV28 and TRBJ2-7; D might be TRBD2 (6 bases). The CDR3 spans 16 residues. V lost 4 bases and J lost 6, with 22 bases in between. CDR1 and CDR2 (germline): MDHEN, SYDVKM.